The entry below describes one T cell receptor beta chain. Its antigen is not identified. This entry is derived from a study of human T cells and chemical hapten exposure. Study-wide points: Sensitizing with DPC caused no change in TCRs above 1 in 1000 frequency.

Individual cDNA molecules (in the library) carried attached unique molecular identifiers. Using its own MiXCR run on the RACE reads, TCRdb lists one record per CDR3 protein. In the table there are about 130,000 distinct CDR3 sequences, around 8.2% of which are singletons. Per the germline V gene, CDR1 is MGHRA and CDR2 is YSYEKL. This CDR3 comprises 15 residues. The V and J ends lost 0 bases and 7 bases respectively, with 13 bases between them. The sample's time point: healthy volunteer bleed at 2 weeks. Total RNA was isolated from unfractionated whole blood. The gene calls are TRBV4-1 and TRBJ1-5, with a tentative D call TRBD1 (6 bases). Sequences were obtained from whole blood. The clonotype originates from a male donor in good health. Some clones in this sample may be carry-over from other donors' samples. CDR3 sequence reads: CASSQEIFRGQPQHF. CDR3 sequence (DNA): TGCGCCAGCAGCCAAGAAATATTCAGGGGCCAGCCCCAGCATTTT.